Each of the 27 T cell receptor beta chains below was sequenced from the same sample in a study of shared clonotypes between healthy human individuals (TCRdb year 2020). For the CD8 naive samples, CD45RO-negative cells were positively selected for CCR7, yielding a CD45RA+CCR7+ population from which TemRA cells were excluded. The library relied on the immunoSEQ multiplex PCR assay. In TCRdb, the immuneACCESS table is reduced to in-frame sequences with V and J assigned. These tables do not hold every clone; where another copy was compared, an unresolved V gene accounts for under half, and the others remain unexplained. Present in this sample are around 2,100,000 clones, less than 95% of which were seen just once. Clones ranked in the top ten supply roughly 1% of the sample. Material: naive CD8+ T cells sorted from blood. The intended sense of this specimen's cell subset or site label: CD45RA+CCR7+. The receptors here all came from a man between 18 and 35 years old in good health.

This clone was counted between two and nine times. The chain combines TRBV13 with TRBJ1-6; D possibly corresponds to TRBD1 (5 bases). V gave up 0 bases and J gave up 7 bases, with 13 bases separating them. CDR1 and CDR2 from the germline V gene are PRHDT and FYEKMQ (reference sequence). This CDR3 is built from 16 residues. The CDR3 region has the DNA TGTGCCAGCAGCTTAGGGCCCCAGGGAGGGAATTCACCCCTCCACTTT. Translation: CASSLGPQGGNSPLHF.

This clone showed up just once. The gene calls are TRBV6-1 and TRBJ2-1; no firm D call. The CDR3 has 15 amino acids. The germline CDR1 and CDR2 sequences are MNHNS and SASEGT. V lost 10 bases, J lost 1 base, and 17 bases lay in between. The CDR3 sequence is CATGPDLTSYNEQFF. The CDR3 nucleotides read TGTGCCACCGGGCCAGACTTAACATCCTACAATGAGCAGTTCTTC.

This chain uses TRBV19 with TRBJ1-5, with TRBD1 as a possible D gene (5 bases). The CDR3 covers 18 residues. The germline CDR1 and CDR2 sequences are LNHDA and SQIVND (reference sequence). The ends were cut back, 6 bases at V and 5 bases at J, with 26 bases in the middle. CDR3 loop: CASSRADRGAESDQPQHF. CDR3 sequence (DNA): TGTGCCAGTAGCCGGGCCGACCGGGGCGCGGAGTCCGATCAGCCCCAGCATTTT.

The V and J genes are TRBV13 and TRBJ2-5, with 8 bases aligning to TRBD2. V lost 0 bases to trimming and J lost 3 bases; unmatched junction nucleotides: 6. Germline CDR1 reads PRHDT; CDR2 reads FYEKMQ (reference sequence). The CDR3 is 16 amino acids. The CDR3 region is CASSLGVAGRKETQYF. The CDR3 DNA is TGTGCCAGCAGCTTAGGGGTAGCGGGGCGCAAAGAGACCCAGTACTTC.

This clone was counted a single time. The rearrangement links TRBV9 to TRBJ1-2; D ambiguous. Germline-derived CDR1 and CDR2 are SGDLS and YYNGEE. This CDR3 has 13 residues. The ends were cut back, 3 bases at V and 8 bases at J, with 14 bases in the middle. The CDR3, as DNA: TGTGCCAGCAGCGGCAACAACCCTTCGGGCTACACCTTC. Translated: CASSGNNPSGYTF.

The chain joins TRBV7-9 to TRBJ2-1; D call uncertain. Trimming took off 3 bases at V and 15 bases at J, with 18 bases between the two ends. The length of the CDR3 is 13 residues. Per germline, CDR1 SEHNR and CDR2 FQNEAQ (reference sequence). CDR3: CASSFIFASDLFF. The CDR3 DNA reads TGTGCCAGCAGCTTTATCTTCGCGTCCGACTTGTTCTTC.

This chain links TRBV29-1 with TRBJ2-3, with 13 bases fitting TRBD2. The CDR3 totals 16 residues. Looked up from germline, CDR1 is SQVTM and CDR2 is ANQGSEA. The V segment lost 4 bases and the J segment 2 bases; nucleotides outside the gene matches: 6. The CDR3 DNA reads TGCAGCGTTGGTGGGACTAGCGGGGCCTACACAGATACGCAGTATTTT. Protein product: CSVGGTSGAYTDTQYF.

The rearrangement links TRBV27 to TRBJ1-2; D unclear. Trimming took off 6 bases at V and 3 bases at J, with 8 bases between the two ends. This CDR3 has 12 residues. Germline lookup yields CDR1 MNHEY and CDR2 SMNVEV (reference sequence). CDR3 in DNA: TGTGCCAGCAGGGACCCTGACTATGGCTACACCTTC. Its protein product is CASRDPDYGYTF.

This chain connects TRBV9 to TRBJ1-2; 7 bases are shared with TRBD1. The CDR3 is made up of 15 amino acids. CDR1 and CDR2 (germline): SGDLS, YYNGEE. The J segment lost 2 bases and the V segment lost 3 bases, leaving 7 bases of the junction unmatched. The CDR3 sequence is CASSAEGAGNYGYTF. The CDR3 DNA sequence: TGTGCCAGCAGCGCCGAGGGGGCAGGCAACTATGGCTACACCTTC. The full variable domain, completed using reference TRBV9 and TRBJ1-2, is DSGVTQTPKHLITATGQRVTLRCSPRSGDLSVYWYQQSLDQGLQFLIQYYNGEERAKGNILERFSAQQFPDLHSELNLSSLELGDSALYFCASSAEGAGNYGYTFGSGTRLTVV.

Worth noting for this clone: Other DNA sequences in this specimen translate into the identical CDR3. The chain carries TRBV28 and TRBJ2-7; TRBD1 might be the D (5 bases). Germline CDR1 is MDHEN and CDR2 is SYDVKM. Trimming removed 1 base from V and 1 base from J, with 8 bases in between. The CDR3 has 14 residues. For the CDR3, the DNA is TGTGCCAGCAGTTTATCGGACAATTCCTACGAGCAGTACTTC. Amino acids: CASSLSDNSYEQYF.

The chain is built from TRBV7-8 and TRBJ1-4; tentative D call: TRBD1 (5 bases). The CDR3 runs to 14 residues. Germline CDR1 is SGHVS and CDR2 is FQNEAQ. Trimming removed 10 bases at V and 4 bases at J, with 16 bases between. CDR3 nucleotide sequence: TGTGCCACCCGGGGGGGAGGGATTAATGAAAAACTGTTTTTT. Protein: CATRGGGINEKLFF.

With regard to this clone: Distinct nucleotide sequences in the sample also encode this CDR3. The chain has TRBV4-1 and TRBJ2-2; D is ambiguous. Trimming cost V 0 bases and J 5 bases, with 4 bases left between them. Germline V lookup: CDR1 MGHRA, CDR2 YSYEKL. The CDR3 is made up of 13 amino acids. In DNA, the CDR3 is TGCGCCAGCAGCCAAGACAGGACCGGGGAGCTGTTTTTT. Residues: CASSQDRTGELFF.

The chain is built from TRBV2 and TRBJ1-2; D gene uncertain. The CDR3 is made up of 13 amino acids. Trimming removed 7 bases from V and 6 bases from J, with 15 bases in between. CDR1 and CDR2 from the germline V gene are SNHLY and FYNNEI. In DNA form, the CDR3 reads TGTGCCAGCATTATACAGTTGGGAGATGGCTACACCTTC. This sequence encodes CASIIQLGDGYTF.

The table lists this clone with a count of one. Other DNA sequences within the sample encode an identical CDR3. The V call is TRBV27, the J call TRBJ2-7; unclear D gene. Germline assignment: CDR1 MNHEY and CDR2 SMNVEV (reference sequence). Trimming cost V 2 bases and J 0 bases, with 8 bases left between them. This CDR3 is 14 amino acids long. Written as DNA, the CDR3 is TGTGCCAGCAGTTTAGCTGGTCCCTCCTACGAGCAGTACTTC. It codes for CASSLAGPSYEQYF.

CDR3 coding DNA: TGTGCCAGCAGCTTGGAATACACTGAAGCTTTCTTT. Residues: CASSLEYTEAFF. The V gene is TRBV5-4, the J gene TRBJ1-1; no firm D call. This CDR3 contains 12 residues. V was pared by 0 bases and J by 3 bases, with 3 bases between. The germline gives CDR1 SGHNT, CDR2 YYREEE (reference sequence).

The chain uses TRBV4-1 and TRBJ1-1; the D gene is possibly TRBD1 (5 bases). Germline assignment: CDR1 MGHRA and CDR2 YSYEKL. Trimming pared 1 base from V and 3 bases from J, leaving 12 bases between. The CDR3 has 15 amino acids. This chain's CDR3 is CASSQVRQGYTEAFF. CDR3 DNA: TGCGCCAGCAGCCAAGTTCGCCAGGGATACACTGAAGCTTTCTTT.

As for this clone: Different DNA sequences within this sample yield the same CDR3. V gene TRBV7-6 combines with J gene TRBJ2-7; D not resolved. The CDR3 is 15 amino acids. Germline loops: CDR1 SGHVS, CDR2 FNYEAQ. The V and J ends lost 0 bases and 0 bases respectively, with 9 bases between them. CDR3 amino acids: CASSLAPGSSYEQYF. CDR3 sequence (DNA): TGTGCCAGCAGCTTAGCCCCGGGTAGCTCCTACGAGCAGTACTTC.

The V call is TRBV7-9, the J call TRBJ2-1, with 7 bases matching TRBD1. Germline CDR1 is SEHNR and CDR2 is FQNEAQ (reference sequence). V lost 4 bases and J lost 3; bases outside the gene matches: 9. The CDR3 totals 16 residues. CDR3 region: CASSSGRRQGYNEQFF. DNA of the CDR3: TGTGCCAGCAGCTCAGGGCGACGACAGGGCTACAATGAGCAGTTCTTC.

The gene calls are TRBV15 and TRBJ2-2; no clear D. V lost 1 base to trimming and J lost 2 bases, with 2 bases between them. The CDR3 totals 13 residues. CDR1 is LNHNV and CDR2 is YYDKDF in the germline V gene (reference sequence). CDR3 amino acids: CATSRVNTGELFF. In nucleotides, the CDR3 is TGTGCCACCAGCAGAGTAAACACCGGGGAGCTGTTTTTT.

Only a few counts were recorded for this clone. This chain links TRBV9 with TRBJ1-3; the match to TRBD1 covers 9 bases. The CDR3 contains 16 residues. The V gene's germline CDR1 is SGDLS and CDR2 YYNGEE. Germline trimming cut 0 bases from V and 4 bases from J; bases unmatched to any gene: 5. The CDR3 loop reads CASSVALGTGGNTIYF. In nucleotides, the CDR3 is TGTGCCAGCAGCGTAGCTCTGGGGACAGGGGGAAACACCATATATTTT.

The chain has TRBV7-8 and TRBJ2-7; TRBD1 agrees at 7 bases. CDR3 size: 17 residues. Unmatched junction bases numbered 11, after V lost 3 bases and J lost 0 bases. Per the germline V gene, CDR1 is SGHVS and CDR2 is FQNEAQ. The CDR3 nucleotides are TGTGCCAGCAGCTTCCGGGACAGCCAAAAGAGCTCCTACGAGCAGTACTTC. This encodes CASSFRDSQKSSYEQYF.

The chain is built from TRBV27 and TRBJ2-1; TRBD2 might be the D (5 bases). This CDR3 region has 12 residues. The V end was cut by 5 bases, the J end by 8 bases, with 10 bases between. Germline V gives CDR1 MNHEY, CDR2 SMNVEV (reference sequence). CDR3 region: CASSPSADEQFF. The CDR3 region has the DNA TGTGCCAGCAGTCCTTCAGCGGATGAGCAGTTCTTC.

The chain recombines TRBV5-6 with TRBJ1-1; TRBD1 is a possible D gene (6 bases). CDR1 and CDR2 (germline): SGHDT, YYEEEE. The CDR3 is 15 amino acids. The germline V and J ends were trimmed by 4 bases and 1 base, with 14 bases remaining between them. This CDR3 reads CASSPEGEGNTEAFF. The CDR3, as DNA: TGTGCCAGCAGCCCAGAGGGGGAAGGGAACACTGAAGCTTTCTTT. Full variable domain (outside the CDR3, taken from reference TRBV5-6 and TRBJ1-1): DAGVTQSPTHLIKTRGQQVTLRCSPKSGHDTVSWYQQALGQGPQFIFQYYEEEERQRGNFPDRFSGHQFPNYSSELNVNALLLGDSALYLCASSPEGEGNTEAFFGQGTRLTVV.

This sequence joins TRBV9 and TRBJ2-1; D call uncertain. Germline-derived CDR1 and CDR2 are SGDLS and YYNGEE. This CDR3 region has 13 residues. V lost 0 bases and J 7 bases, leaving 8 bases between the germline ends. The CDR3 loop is CASSVDYPNEQFF. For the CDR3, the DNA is TGTGCCAGCAGCGTAGACTATCCGAATGAGCAGTTCTTC. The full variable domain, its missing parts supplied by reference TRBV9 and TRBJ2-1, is DSGVTQTPKHLITATGQRVTLRCSPRSGDLSVYWYQQSLDQGLQFLIQYYNGEERAKGNILERFSAQQFPDLHSELNLSSLELGDSALYFCASSVDYPNEQFFGPGTRLTVL.

The DNA of the CDR3 is TGTGCCAGCAGTTCAAGGGACAGCTATATGAGGGGCTACACCTTC. Translated: CASSSRDSYMRGYTF. V and J are TRBV27 and TRBJ1-2, with 7 nucleotides matching TRBD1. V lost 4 bases, J lost 8 bases, and 13 bases stayed unmatched. This CDR3 has 15 residues. The germline gives CDR1 MNHEY, CDR2 SMNVEV (reference sequence).

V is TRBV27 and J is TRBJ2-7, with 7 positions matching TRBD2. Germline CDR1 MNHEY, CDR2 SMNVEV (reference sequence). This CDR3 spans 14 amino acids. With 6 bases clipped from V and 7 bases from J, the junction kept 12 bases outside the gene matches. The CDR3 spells CASRTRDGRGEQYF. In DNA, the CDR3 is TGTGCCAGCAGGACCCGGGACGGGCGGGGGGAGCAGTACTTC.

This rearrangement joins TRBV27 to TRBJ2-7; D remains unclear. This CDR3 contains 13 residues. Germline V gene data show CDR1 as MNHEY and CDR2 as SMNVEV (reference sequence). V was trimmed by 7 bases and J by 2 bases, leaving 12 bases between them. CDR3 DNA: TGTGCCAGCAACCGAAGCAGCACCTACGAGCAGTACTTC. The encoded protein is CASNRSSTYEQYF.